This T cell receptor (beta chain) was documented in a study of blood T cells in healthy people across ages. Study-wide points: TCR beta diversity correlated strongly with naive T cell percentage.

The V end was cut by 1 base, the J end by 5 bases, with 11 bases between. Germline V CDR1 and CDR2: SGHTA, FQGNSA. This CDR3 contains 15 residues. A second PCR, run for roughly 7 to 12 cycles, used a sample-barcoded 5' primer plus a J-beta primer mix. TCRdb used MiXCR to reprocess the 5' RACE reads, holding one entry per CDR3 protein. The sample has approximately 800,000 distinct CDR3 sequences; 20% to 25% are singletons. This clonotype appeared a single time. The antigen is undetermined. Russia was home to the donors, healthy Caucasian individuals aged roughly 6 to 90. The same sample was also studied in work on T cells of mothers and their children. From that study: Samples were obtained from three healthy Caucasian mothers and their six children.

The chain uses TRBV7-2 and TRBJ2-2; D might be TRBD1 (6 bases). This TCR was recovered from a boy between 10 and 17 years old in good health. The sequencing sample was made of blood. CDR3 sequence reads: CASSLDRDWTGELFF. The CDR3 nucleotides are TGTGCCAGCAGCTTAGACAGGGATTGGACCGGGGAGCTGTTTTTT.